Each of the 5 T cell receptor beta chains below was sequenced from the same sample in a study of T cell responses to AZD1222 COVID-19 vaccine. Repertoires were generated with immunoSEQ multiplex PCR, while TCRdb's copy carries only in-frame clones and drops some. Among around 210,000 clones, approximately 94% were seen once, and the ten largest hold about 1.5%. The sample here was peripheral blood, taken 28 days after the second dose of the MenACWY control vaccine. These receptors were collected from an adult who received the MenACWY meningococcal vaccine as a control.

This clone was counted once. The chain combines TRBV4-1 with TRBJ2-1; 8 nucleotides agree with TRBD2. CDR1 and CDR2 from the germline V gene are MGHRA and YSYEKL. This CDR3 has 17 amino acids. V was pared by 1 base and J by 7 bases, with 12 bases of the junction left unmatched. CDR3 DNA: TGCGCCAGCAGCCAAGGTCCGGGACTAGAGGCAAAAAATGAGCAGTTCTTC. Its translation is CASSQGPGLEAKNEQFF.

The J gene is TRBJ1-1, the V gene TRBV25-1; tentatively, D is TRBD1 (5 bases). Germline V gene lookup returns CDR1 MGHDK and CDR2 SYGVNS. V dropped 9 bases and J dropped 6 bases, with 11 bases sitting between them. There are 11 residues in the CDR3. This CDR3 is CASARGAEAFF. The CDR3 bases are TGTGCCAGTGCCCGGGGGGCTGAAGCTTTCTTT.

This clone was seen only once. This chain joins TRBV21-1 and TRBJ1-2. TRBV21-1 is deemed a pseudogene. The CDR3 is made up of 17 amino acids. The CDR3 region has the DNA TGTGCCAGCAGCGAAAAGAGACGGTTGGGGGAGGAGTATGGCTACACCTTC. Translating it yields CASSEKRRLGEEYGYTF.

This chain links TRBV11-2 with TRBJ2-1; D tentatively fits TRBD1 or TRBD2 (5 bases each). This CDR3 region has 14 residues. The V end was cut by 1 base, the J end by 7 bases, with 11 bases between. CDR1 and CDR2 from the germline V gene are SGHAT and FQNNGV. This CDR3 reads CASSLAAWGNEQFF. The CDR3 DNA reads as TGTGCCAGCAGCTTAGCGGCCTGGGGGAATGAGCAGTTCTTC.

The CDR3 protein is CASSLTGTYTDTQYF. CDR3 bases: TGTGCCAGCAGCCTGACCGGGACTTACACAGATACGCAGTATTTT. J is TRBJ2-3 and V is TRBV14; perhaps TRBD2 as D (6 bases). CDR1 is SGHDN, CDR2 FVKESK, per germline. This CDR3 is 15 amino acids long. V was cut by 4 bases and J by 2 bases, with 13 bases left in between.